What follows describes a single T cell receptor (beta chain). RNA amounts of 0.5 to 1 ug underwent reverse transcription with random hexamers. A single record per CDR3 protein comes from TCRdb applying MiXCR to the immunoSEQ multiplex PCR reads. In the table there are 150,000 to 200,000 distinct CDR3 sequences, approximately 94% of which are singletons. The CDR3 consists of 18 residues. Unmatched junction bases numbered 10, after V lost 1 base and J lost 0 bases. Per germline, CDR1 LNHDA and CDR2 SQIVND (reference sequence). The data derive from a study of CD8 T cells in Susac syndrome. The sequence was collected from a human donor with Susac syndrome. This chain uses TRBV19 with TRBJ1-2; 8 bases agree with TRBD1. Sequenced material: CD4+ T cells from PBMCs. Here the CDR3 DNA reads TGTGCCAGTAGTATAGCCGCCGGAAGACAGGGGACTAACTATGGCTACACCTTC. This translates into CASSIAAGRQGTNYGYTF.